This T cell receptor (beta chain) emerged from a study of T-cell reconstitution after alpha-beta-depleted transplantation in children. Germline V gene data show CDR1 as LNHNV and CDR2 as YYDKDF (reference sequence). The V end was cut by 0 bases, the J end by 7 bases, with 7 bases between. This CDR3 comprises 13 residues. This sample's TCRbeta library carried unique molecular identifier barcodes. TCRdb re-analysed the PCR reads in MiXCR, keeping a single row per CDR3 protein. The sample contains more than 150,000 distinct CDR3 sequences, 6% to 7% of which appear only once. This clonotype has more than one count but fewer than ten.

The chain recombines TRBV15 with TRBJ2-1, with no clear D. The TCR sequence derives from a human donor who donated a stem cell graft to a child with Wiskott-Aldrich syndrome. This sample comprised PBMCs from the stem cell graft donor, obtained from the stem cell graft. In DNA, the CDR3 is TGTGCCACCAGCAGAGATTTTGGGAATGAGCAGTTCTTC. As protein: CATSRDFGNEQFF. Filled out from reference TRBV15 and TRBJ2-1, the complete variable domain reads DAMVIQNPRYQVTQFGKPVTLSCSQTLNHNVMYWYQQKSSQAPKLLFHYYDKDFNNEADTPDNFQSRRPNTSFCFLDIRSPGLGDTAMYLCATSRDFGNEQFFGPGTRLTVL.